The rows below give T cell receptor beta chains drawn from one sample of a study of radiation and T cells in renal cell carcinoma. Repertoires were generated with immunoSEQ multiplex PCR, while TCRdb's copy carries only in-frame clones and drops some. Of approximately 150,000 clones in the sample, 80% to 90% are singletons; the top ten hold under 20%. Source: blood, taken from a patient whose treatment included radiotherapy and nephrectomy. These TCRs come from a woman aged 45-60 years with renal cell carcinoma. Each CDR3 is given with its conserved first and last residue. The D gene is left open where the match is weak. Not all rows give a size; the values are once, few, many and, for expanded clones, a class.

cdr3_nt | cdr3_aa | cdr3_length | j_call | clone_size | d_call | v_call
TGTGCCAGCAGTCCTTGGGGGGGGACCGGGGAGCTGTTTTTT | CASSPWGGTGELFF | 14 | TRBJ2-2 | NA | TRBD2 | TRBV7-7
TGTGCCAGCAGACCGACCAGGACAGGAGGATATCAGCCCCAGCATTTT | CASRPTRTGGYQPQHF | 16 | TRBJ1-5 | NA | TRBD1 | TRBV28
TGTGCCAGCAGCCGGGACGGCTCCTACGAGCAGTACTTC | CASSRDGSYEQYF | 13 | TRBJ2-7 | NA | NA | TRBV5-6
TGTGCCAGCAGCTGGGGGAACACTGAAGCTTTCTTT | CASSWGNTEAFF | 12 | TRBJ1-1 | NA | NA | TRBV5-4
TGTGCCACGCAGGGAGAGACCCAGTACTTC | CATQGETQYF | 10 | TRBJ2-5 | NA | NA | TRBV6-5
TGCGCCAGCAGCCAAGACAGGGCAACAGATACGCAGTATTTT | CASSQDRATDTQYF | 14 | TRBJ2-3 | few | NA | TRBV4-3
TGTGCCAGCTCACCACGGGACAGGTTGTCCTACGAGCAGTACTTC | CASSPRDRLSYEQYF | 15 | TRBJ2-7 | NA | TRBD1 | TRBV18
TGTGCCAGCACGGGGGTAAGATCCTACAATGAGCAGTTCTTC | CASTGVRSYNEQFF | 14 | TRBJ2-1 | NA | NA | TRBV2
TGTGCCAGCAGTTTACGGGGGGTGACGGTGGAAAAACTGTTTTTT | CASSLRGVTVEKLFF | 15 | TRBJ1-4 | NA | NA | TRBV27
TGTGCCAGCAGCTTAACAGTGACAGGGGGCTTCGGGTACGAGCAGTACTTC | CASSLTVTGGFGYEQYF | 17 | TRBJ2-7 | NA | TRBD1 | TRBV7-2
TGCGCCAGCAGCCCTGGGACTAGCGGGAGAACAGATACGCAGTATTTT | CASSPGTSGRTDTQYF | 16 | TRBJ2-3 | NA | TRBD2 | TRBV5-1
TGTGCCAGCAGCTTCGGGACAGGGCTGAACACTGAAGCTTTCTTT | CASSFGTGLNTEAFF | 15 | TRBJ1-1 | NA | TRBD1 | TRBV5-6
TGTGCCAGCAGCTTGGGGGGTGGCGCAGATACGCAGTATTTT | CASSLGGGADTQYF | 14 | TRBJ2-3 | NA | NA | TRBV7-9
TGTGCCAGTAGTATTTCGGTACTCACCGGGGAGCTGTTTTTT | CASSISVLTGELFF | 14 | TRBJ2-2 | NA | NA | TRBV19
TGTGCCAGCAGCTTAGGTCCCCACGAGCAGTACTTC | CASSLGPHEQYF | 12 | TRBJ2-7 | NA | NA | TRBV7-2
TGTGCCAGCAGCGTAGCTCGGACAGGGGGAGGATCGAACACCGGGGAGCTGTTTTTT | CASSVARTGGGSNTGELFF | 19 | TRBJ2-2 | NA | TRBD1 | TRBV9
TGTGCCAGCAGTTACTTCGGACAAGCCAACAATGAGCAGTTCTTC | CASSYFGQANNEQFF | 15 | TRBJ2-1 | NA | NA | TRBV6-5
TGTGCCACCGCGCGAAATTCGATAGGGGGCTACACCTTC | CATARNSIGGYTF | 13 | TRBJ1-2 | NA | NA | TRBV28
TGTGCCAGCCTTACCCGGATGGTCCCAGAGACCCAGTACTTC | CASLTRMVPETQYF | 14 | TRBJ2-5 | NA | NA | TRBV6-5
TGTGCCACCAGCAGAGATCACAGGGGGAATCCCTACGAGCAGTACTTC | CATSRDHRGNPYEQYF | 16 | TRBJ2-7 | NA | TRBD1 | TRBV15
TGTGCCAGCAGGGGAGCTAACTATGGCTACACCTTC | CASRGANYGYTF | 12 | TRBJ1-2 | NA | NA | TRBV28
TGTGCCAGCAGGAAGAGGGGGAACACCATATATTTT | CASRKRGNTIYF | 12 | TRBJ1-3 | NA | NA | TRBV5-8
TGTGCCAGCAGCTTGGGAGTCAGGGGCTACACCTTC | CASSLGVRGYTF | 12 | TRBJ1-2 | NA | NA | TRBV5-6
TGTGCCAGTAGTATAGTTGGTGGCGTCGGCCGGGAGCAGTACTTC | CASSIVGGVGREQYF | 15 | TRBJ2-7 | NA | NA | TRBV19
TGTGCCAGTAACACCGGGTTGAACACCGGGGAGCTGTTTTTT | CASNTGLNTGELFF | 14 | TRBJ2-2 | NA | NA | TRBV19
TGTGCCACCTCCACTAGCGGGGCGAGCTCCTACAATGAGCAGTTCTTC | CATSTSGASSYNEQFF | 16 | TRBJ2-1 | NA | TRBD2 | TRBV7-2
TGTGCCAGCAGTCCAGGGTTTAACTATGGCTACACCTTC | CASSPGFNYGYTF | 13 | TRBJ1-2 | NA | NA | TRBV6-4